This T cell receptor beta chain stems from a study of STAT5B mutations in CD4+ large granular lymphocyte leukemia. This clone was counted a single time. Here immunoSEQ multiplex PCR was the method, and the copy in TCRdb shows in-frame clones only, minus some. The sample includes 32,000 or so clones, about 85% of them seen just once. Sequences were obtained from CD4+ T cells from blood buffy coats. The TCR comes from a human donor in good health.

Written as DNA, the CDR3 is TGCGCCAGCAGCTTGGAAGGGACTGGAAACACCATATATTTT. Protein: CASSLEGTGNTIYF. The V gene is TRBV5-1, the J gene TRBJ1-3; D gene ambiguous. CDR1 SGHRS and CDR2 YFSETQ come from the germline V gene. The CDR3 has 14 amino acids. The ends were cut back, 0 bases at V and 2 bases at J, with 6 bases in the middle.